Below, 27 T cell receptor beta chains from the same sample are listed, as sequenced in a study of cytomegalovirus exposure and HLA in healthy donors. Primers: 60 Vbeta forward and 13 Jbeta reverse. Measured with immunoSEQ multiplex PCR; TCRdb has only the in-frame clones, and not every one. The sample yields some 200,000 clones, 80% to 85% seen once. The specimen was PBMCs. These receptors came from a man in his forties or fifties in good health and CMV-seropositive.

The V call is TRBV10-3, the J call TRBJ2-5; 9 bases agree with TRBD1. Unmatched junction bases numbered 4, after V lost 7 bases and J lost 4 bases. The CDR3 sequence is 13 residues long. Germline V CDR1 and CDR2: ENHRY, SYGVKD. The CDR3, as DNA: TGTGCCATCACCCCGGGACAGGGAGAGACCCAGTACTTC. Translating gives CAITPGQGETQYF.

This chain links TRBV19 with TRBJ2-5; TRBD1 matches 9 bases. CDR1 LNHDA and CDR2 SQIVND come from the germline V gene (reference sequence). The CDR3 consists of 13 residues. The V segment lost 10 bases and the J segment 5 bases; nucleotides outside the gene matches: 8. CDR3 sequence reads: CATSGTGRETQYF. The CDR3 nucleotides are TGTGCCACCTCCGGGACAGGGAGGGAGACCCAGTACTTC.

This chain joins TRBV9 and TRBJ1-2; possible D gene TRBD1, 5 bases. The ends were cut back, 0 bases at V and 5 bases at J, with 11 bases in the middle. The CDR3 spans 14 residues. Germline loops: CDR1 SGDLS, CDR2 YYNGEE. The CDR3 bases are TGTGCCAGCAGCGTAGAGGACAAGCCTTATGGCTACACCTTC. The encoded protein is CASSVEDKPYGYTF.

The chain carries TRBV10-2 and TRBJ1-3, with 8 bases aligning to TRBD1. The germline gives CDR1 WSHSY, CDR2 SAAADI. J was trimmed by 2 bases and V by 5 bases; bases with no gene match: 5. The CDR3 is 15 residues long. Here the CDR3 DNA reads TGCGCCAGCAGTATGATACAGGGGGCTGGAAACACCATATATTTT. Protein product: CASSMIQGAGNTIYF.

The CDR3 loop reads CASSLEGTSGTDTQYF. CDR3 nucleotide sequence: TGTGCCAGCAGCTTAGAAGGGACTAGCGGAACAGATACGCAGTATTTT. The chain links TRBV7-9 to TRBJ2-3; 11 bases are a match to TRBD2. The CDR3 has 16 amino acids. Germline-derived CDR1 and CDR2 are SEHNR and FQNEAQ (reference sequence). V was pared by 1 base and J by 3 bases, with 3 bases of the junction left unmatched.

The rearrangement joins TRBV5-4 to TRBJ1-3; D is unresolved. This CDR3 comprises 14 residues. Germline V gene sequence: CDR1 SGHNT, CDR2 YYREEE (reference sequence). The germline V and J ends were trimmed by 4 bases and 0 bases, with 8 bases remaining between them. The CDR3 DNA reads TGTGCCAGCAGCCTTGCTAACTCTGGAAACACCATATATTTT. Protein product: CASSLANSGNTIYF.

This clone was picked up a small number of times. V is TRBV5-4 and J is TRBJ1-1; TRBD1 might be the D (6 bases). CDR1 and CDR2 from the germline V gene are SGHNT and YYREEE (reference sequence). The CDR3 is 14 amino acids. V lost 0 bases, J lost 5 bases, and 11 bases lay in between. CDR3 sequence reads: CASSLAGGQTEAFF. CDR3 nucleotide sequence: TGTGCCAGCAGCTTGGCGGGGGGGCAAACTGAAGCTTTCTTT.

This clone was found a few times. The gene calls are TRBV18 and TRBJ2-7; a weak D match, TRBD1 (6 bases). V was clipped by 2 bases and J by 1 base, with 12 bases between them. Germline CDR1 KGHSH, CDR2 LQKENI. This CDR3 comprises 15 residues. The CDR3 protein is CASSPYPGQSYEQYF. CDR3 in DNA: TGTGCCAGCTCACCATACCCCGGACAGTCCTACGAGCAGTACTTC.

This clone was seen a single time. This chain uses TRBV7-2 with TRBJ1-2; the match to TRBD1 covers 8 bases. Trimming at V came to 1 base and at J to 4 bases, leaving 2 bases not matched to a gene. Germline V gives CDR1 SGHTA, CDR2 FQGNSA. This CDR3 is 14 amino acids long. The CDR3 coding sequence is TGTGCCAGCAGCTTAGGGACAGGGTCCTATGGCTACACCTTC. Its translation: CASSLGTGSYGYTF.

The chain uses TRBV5-6 and TRBJ1-2; no clear D gene. The germline V gene encodes CDR1 SGHDT and CDR2 YYEEEE. Trimming cost V 2 bases and J 6 bases, with 11 bases left between them. The CDR3 spans 13 residues. The CDR3 DNA follows: TGTGCCAGCAGCTTCATGGGCCCCAATGGCTACACCTTC. Amino acid sequence: CASSFMGPNGYTF.

V and J are TRBV27 and TRBJ1-2, with 8 positions matching TRBD1. Germline lookup yields CDR1 MNHEY and CDR2 SMNVEV (reference sequence). The J segment lost 2 bases and the V segment lost 4 bases, leaving 3 bases of the junction unmatched. The CDR3 is made up of 14 amino acids. CDR3: CASSSWDRNYGYTF. DNA of the CDR3: TGTGCCAGCAGTTCCTGGGACAGGAACTATGGCTACACCTTC.

This chain connects TRBV2 to TRBJ1-1, with D unclear. CDR1 is SNHLY, CDR2 FYNNEI, per germline. The V end lost 4 bases, the J end lost 1 base, and 7 bases lay between the germline ends. This CDR3 has 13 residues. The CDR3, as DNA: TGTGCCAGCAGTGGGCCAGGGAACACTGAAGCTTTCTTT. Protein product: CASSGPGNTEAFF.

This sequence joins TRBV27 and TRBJ1-4; TRBD1 matches at 7 bases. CDR3 length: 14 amino acids. With V trimmed by 2 bases and J by 7 bases, 4 bases remained unmatched. Germline V CDR1 and CDR2: MNHEY, SMNVEV (reference sequence). CDR3 sequence reads: CASSLLAGGEKLFF. The CDR3, as DNA: TGTGCCAGCAGTTTACTGGCAGGGGGTGAAAAACTGTTTTTT.

This chain links TRBV29-1 with TRBJ2-5, with 7 bases that match TRBD1. Per germline, CDR1 SQVTM and CDR2 ANQGSEA. The CDR3 is 14 residues long. The V gene end was trimmed by 3 bases and the J gene end by 5 bases; junction bases not matched to a gene: 9. CDR3 in amino acids: CSVEGTERLETQYF. CDR3 DNA sequence: TGCAGCGTTGAGGGGACAGAACGTTTGGAGACCCAGTACTTC.

CDR3 amino acids: CASSRWRTRGDEQYF. CDR3 DNA sequence: TGTGCCAGCAGCAGATGGAGGACCAGGGGAGACGAGCAGTACTTC. The chain has TRBV5-6 and TRBJ2-7, with D possibly being TRBD1 (6 bases). Germline V gene data show CDR1 as SGHDT and CDR2 as YYEEEE. V was cut by 4 bases and J by 5 bases, with 19 bases left in between. CDR3 length: 15 amino acids.

The V call is TRBV18, the J call TRBJ1-2; 7 nucleotides align to TRBD1. The germline CDR1 and CDR2 sequences are KGHSH and LQKENI. V trimming: 3 bases; J trimming: 4 bases; junction bases outside the gene matches: 5. The CDR3 spans 14 residues. CDR3 loop: CASSPGGQSYGYTF. The CDR3 coding sequence is TGTGCCAGCTCACCGGGGGGACAGTCCTATGGCTACACCTTC. The complete variable domain, with remaining parts taken from reference TRBV18 and TRBJ1-2, reads NAGVMQNPRHLVRRRGQEARLRCSPMKGHSHVYWYRQLPEEGLKFMVYLQKENIIDESGMPKERFSAEFPKEGPSILRIQQVVRGDSAAYFCASSPGGQSYGYTFGSGTRLTVV.

This clone was detected only a few times. The chain uses TRBV2 and TRBJ2-7; D is possibly TRBD2 (5 bases). This CDR3 has 13 residues. From germline, CDR1 is SNHLY and CDR2 FYNNEI. Trimming shortened V by 3 bases and J by 6 bases, and 12 bases separated the two germline ends. The CDR3 nucleotides read TGTGCCAGCAGTGACGGGGTCCCTCTCGAGCAGTACTTC. It is translated as CASSDGVPLEQYF.

The J gene is TRBJ2-3, the V gene TRBV11-3; 7 bases map to TRBD2. V lost 4 bases to trimming and J lost 4 bases; unmatched junction nucleotides: 5. CDR3 length equals 14 residues. Germline lookup yields CDR1 SGHNT and CDR2 YENEEA. CDR3 coding DNA: TGTGCCAGCAGCTCCGGACTAGTCGCAGATACGCAGTATTTT. It translates to CASSSGLVADTQYF.

This clone was counted between two and nine times. This chain connects TRBV9 to TRBJ1-1; a possible D gene is TRBD1 (5 bases). Germline V lookup: CDR1 SGDLS, CDR2 YYNGEE. Deletions cut 0 bases from V and 1 base from J, with 10 bases between. This CDR3 contains 15 residues. The CDR3 bases are TGTGCCAGCAGCGTAGGGGGCCAGGGGAACACTGAAGCTTTCTTT. Amino acids: CASSVGGQGNTEAFF.

The chain has TRBV21-1 and TRBJ1-1; TRBD1, the table's D call, lacks a check against the DNA. TRBV21-1 is termed a pseudogene. The CDR3 has 16 residues. The CDR3 DNA reads TGTGCCAGCAGCGTTCCGAGACAGGGGATGAACACTGAAGCTTTCTTT. This encodes CASSVPRQGMNTEAFF.

This clone was seen just once. The J gene is TRBJ2-5, the V gene TRBV6-5; D gene ambiguous. Germline V gene lookup returns CDR1 MNHEY and CDR2 SVGAGI. This CDR3 comprises 15 residues. V gave up 6 bases and J gave up 1 base, with 15 bases separating them. Here the CDR3 reads CASSAWAQTQETQYF. For the CDR3, the DNA is TGTGCCAGCAGCGCCTGGGCCCAGACCCAAGAGACCCAGTACTTC.

This rearrangement joins TRBV27 to TRBJ2-3; 15 bases match TRBD2. In germline, CDR1 is MNHEY, CDR2 SMNVEV (reference sequence). The CDR3 is made up of 18 amino acids. The trim removed 6 bases at V and 8 bases at J, leaving 15 bases unmatched. CDR3 sequence: CASSLKPWTSGGAGTQYF. The CDR3 nucleotides read TGTGCCAGCAGCCTAAAACCCTGGACTAGCGGGGGGGCGGGTACGCAGTATTTT.

The V gene is TRBV30, the J gene TRBJ1-2; tentative D call: TRBD1 (6 bases). With 4 bases removed from V and 0 bases from J, the gap between germline ends came to 12 bases. Germline V lookup: CDR1 GTSNPN, CDR2 SVGIG (reference sequence). The CDR3 is 14 residues long. Here the CDR3 DNA reads TGTGCCTGGACTAGGACAGATTCTAACTATGGCTACACCTTC. It is translated as CAWTRTDSNYGYTF.

This sequence joins TRBV4-3 and TRBJ1-1; TRBD1 might be the D (6 bases). Germline CDR1 LGHNA, CDR2 YSLEER. Trimming removed 3 bases at V and 1 base at J, with 9 bases between. CDR3 length: 14 amino acids. CDR3: CASSQDRANTEAFF. The CDR3 DNA reads TGCGCCAGCAGCCAGGACAGAGCGAACACTGAAGCTTTCTTT.

This clone came up once. V gene TRBV28 combines with J gene TRBJ1-4; perhaps TRBD1 as D (6 bases). The CDR3 covers 15 residues. Deletions cut 6 bases from V and 0 bases from J, with 11 bases between. CDR1 and CDR2 from the germline V gene are MDHEN and SYDVKM. The CDR3 sequence is CASRPGQTTNEKLFF. The CDR3 DNA reads as TGTGCCAGCAGACCCGGACAGACAACTAATGAAAAACTGTTTTTT. Combining the CDR3 with reference TRBV28 and TRBJ1-4 gives the whole variable domain DVKVTQSSRYLVKRTGEKVFLECVQDMDHENMFWYRQDPGLGLRLIYFSYDVKMKEKGDIPEGYSVSREKKERFSLILESASTNQTSMYLCASRPGQTTNEKLFFGSGTQLSVL.

V gene TRBV4-1 combines with J gene TRBJ2-2, with TRBD1 matching 11 bases. Germline-derived CDR1 and CDR2 are MGHRA and YSYEKL. The V and J ends lost 4 bases and 5 bases, in that order; junction bases with no gene match: 6. The length of the CDR3 is 16 residues. DNA for the CDR3: TGCGCCAGCAGCCCGCCGGGACAGGGGGTAACCGGGGAGCTGTTTTTT. The encoded protein is CASSPPGQGVTGELFF.

This sequence joins TRBV25-1 and TRBJ2-7; 8 bases are a match to TRBD2. V was clipped by 1 base and J by 3 bases; unmatched bases: 8. The CDR3 runs to 16 residues. Germline CDR1 reads MGHDK; CDR2 reads SYGVNS. CDR3 loop: CASSESFSLAGYEQYF. DNA for the CDR3: TGTGCCAGCAGTGAATCTTTCTCCCTAGCGGGCTACGAGCAGTACTTC.